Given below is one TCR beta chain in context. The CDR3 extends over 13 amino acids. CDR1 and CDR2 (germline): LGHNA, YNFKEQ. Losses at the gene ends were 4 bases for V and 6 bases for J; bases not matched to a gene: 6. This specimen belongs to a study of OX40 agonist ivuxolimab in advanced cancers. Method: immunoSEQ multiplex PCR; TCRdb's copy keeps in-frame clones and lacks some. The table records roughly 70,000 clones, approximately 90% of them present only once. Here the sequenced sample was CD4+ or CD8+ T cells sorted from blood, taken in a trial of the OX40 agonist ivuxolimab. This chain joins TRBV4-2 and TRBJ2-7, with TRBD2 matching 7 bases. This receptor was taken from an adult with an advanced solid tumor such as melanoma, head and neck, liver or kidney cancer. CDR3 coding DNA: TGTGCCAGCAGCCTCCAACTAGCGACCGAGCAGTACTTC. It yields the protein CASSLQLATEQYF.